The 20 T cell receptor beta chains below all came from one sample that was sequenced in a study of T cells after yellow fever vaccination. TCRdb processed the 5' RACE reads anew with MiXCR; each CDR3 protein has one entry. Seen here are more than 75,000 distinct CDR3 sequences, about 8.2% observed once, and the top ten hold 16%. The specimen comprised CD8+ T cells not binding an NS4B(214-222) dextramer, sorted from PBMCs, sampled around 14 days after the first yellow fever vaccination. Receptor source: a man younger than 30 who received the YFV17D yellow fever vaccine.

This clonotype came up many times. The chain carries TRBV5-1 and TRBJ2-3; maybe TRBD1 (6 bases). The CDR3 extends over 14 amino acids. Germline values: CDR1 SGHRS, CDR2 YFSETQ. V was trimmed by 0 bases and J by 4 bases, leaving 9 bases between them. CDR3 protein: CASSLEGDADTQYF. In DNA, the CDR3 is TGCGCCAGCAGCTTGGAGGGGGACGCAGATACGCAGTATTTT.

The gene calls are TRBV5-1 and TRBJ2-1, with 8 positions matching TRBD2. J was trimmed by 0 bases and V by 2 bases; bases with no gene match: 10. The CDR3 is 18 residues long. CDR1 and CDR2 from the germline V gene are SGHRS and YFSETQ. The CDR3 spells CASSFRAGGYSSYNEQFF. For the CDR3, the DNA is TGCGCCAGCAGCTTTAGGGCGGGGGGCTATAGCTCCTACAATGAGCAGTTCTTC.

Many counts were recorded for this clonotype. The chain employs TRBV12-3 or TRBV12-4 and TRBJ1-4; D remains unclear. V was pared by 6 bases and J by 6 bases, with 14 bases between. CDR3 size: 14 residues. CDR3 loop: CASSDNGSYEKLFF. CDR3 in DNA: TGTGCCAGCAGCGATAACGGAAGTTATGAAAAACTGTTTTTT.

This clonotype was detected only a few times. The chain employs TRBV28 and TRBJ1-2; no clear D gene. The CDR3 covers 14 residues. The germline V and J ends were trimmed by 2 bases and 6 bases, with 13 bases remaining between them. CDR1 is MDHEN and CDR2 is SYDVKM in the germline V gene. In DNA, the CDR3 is TGTGCCAGCAGTTTAGGGGAGTACGTACATGGCTACACCTTC. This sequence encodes CASSLGEYVHGYTF.

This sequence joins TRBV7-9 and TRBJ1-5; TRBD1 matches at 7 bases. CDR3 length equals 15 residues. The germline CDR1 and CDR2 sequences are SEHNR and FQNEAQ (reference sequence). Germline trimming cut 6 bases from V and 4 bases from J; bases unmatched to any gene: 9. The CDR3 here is CASSTGTELNQPQHF. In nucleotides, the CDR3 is TGTGCCAGCAGTACCGGGACAGAACTTAATCAGCCCCAGCATTTT.

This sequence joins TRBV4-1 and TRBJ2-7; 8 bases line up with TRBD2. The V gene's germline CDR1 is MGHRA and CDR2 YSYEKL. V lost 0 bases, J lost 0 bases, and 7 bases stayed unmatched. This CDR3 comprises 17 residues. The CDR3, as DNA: TGCGCCAGCAGCCAAGATTCGGGAGGGGCGAGCTCCTACGAGCAGTACTTC. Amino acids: CASSQDSGGASSYEQYF.

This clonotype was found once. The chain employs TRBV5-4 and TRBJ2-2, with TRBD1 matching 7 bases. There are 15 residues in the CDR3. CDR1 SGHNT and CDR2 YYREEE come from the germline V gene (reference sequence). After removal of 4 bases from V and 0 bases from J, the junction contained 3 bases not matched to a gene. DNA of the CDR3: TGTGCCAGCAGCACGGGACAGACGAACACCGGGGAGCTGTTTTTT. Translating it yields CASSTGQTNTGELFF.

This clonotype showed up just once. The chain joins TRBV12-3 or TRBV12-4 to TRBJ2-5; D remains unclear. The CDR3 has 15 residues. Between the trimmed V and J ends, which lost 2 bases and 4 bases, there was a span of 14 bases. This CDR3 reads CASSLLVPPTETQYF. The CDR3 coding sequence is TGTGCCAGCAGTTTACTAGTGCCGCCGACAGAGACCCAGTACTTC.

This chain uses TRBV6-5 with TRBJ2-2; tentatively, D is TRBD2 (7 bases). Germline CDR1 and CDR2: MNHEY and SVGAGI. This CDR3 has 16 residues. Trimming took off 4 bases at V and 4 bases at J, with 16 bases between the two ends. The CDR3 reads CASSSSGGLGTGELFF. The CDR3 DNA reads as TGTGCCAGCAGTTCGTCGGGGGGCCTGGGCACCGGGGAGCTGTTTTTT.

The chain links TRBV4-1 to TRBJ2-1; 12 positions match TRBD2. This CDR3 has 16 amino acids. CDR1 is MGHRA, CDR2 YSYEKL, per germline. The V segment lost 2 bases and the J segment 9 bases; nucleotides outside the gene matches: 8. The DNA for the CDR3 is TGCGCCAGCAGCCAAACTCCTAGCGGGGGGGCAGGTGAGCAGTTCTTC. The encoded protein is CASSQTPSGGAGEQFF.

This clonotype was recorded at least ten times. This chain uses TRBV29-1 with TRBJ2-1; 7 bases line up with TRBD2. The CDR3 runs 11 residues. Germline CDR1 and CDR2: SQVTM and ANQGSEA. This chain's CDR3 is CGTTAYNEQFF. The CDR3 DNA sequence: TGCGGGACTACCGCCTACAATGAGCAGTTCTTC.

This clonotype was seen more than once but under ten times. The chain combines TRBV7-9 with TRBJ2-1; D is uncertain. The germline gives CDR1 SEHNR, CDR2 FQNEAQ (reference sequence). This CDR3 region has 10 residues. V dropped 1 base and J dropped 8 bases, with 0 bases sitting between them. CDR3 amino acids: CASSLDEQFF. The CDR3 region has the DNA TGTGCCAGCAGCTTAGATGAGCAGTTCTTC.

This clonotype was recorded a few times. The CDR3 loop is CASSNTPTGRYEQYF. CDR3 DNA: TGTGCCAGCAGTAACACCCCAACGGGGAGATACGAGCAGTACTTC. V is TRBV6-5 and J is TRBJ2-7; weak D call: TRBD2 (5 bases). Germline V gives CDR1 MNHEY, CDR2 SVGAGI. V lost 5 bases to trimming and J lost 4 bases, with 18 bases between them. The CDR3 spans 15 residues.

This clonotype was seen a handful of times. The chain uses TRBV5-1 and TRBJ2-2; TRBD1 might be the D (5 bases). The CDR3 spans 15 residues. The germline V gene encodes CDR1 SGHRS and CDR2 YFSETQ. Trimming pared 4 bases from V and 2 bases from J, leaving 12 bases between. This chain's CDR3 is CASSHPTDNTGELFF. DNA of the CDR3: TGCGCCAGCAGCCACCCGACAGACAACACCGGGGAGCTGTTTTTT.

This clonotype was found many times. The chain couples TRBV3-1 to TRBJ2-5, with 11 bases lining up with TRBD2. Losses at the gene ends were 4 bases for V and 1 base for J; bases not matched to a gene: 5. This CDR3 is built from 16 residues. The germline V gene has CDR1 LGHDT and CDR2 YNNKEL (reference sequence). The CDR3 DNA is TGTGCCAGCAGCCCCCGACTAGCGGGGTTCCAAGAGACCCAGTACTTC. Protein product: CASSPRLAGFQETQYF.

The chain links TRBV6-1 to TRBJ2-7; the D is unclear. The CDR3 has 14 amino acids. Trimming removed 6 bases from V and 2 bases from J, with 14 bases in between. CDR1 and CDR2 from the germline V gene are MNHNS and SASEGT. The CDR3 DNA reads TGTGCCAGCAGGTTTGGGCGCGCGGCCTACGAGCAGTACTTC. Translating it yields CASRFGRAAYEQYF.

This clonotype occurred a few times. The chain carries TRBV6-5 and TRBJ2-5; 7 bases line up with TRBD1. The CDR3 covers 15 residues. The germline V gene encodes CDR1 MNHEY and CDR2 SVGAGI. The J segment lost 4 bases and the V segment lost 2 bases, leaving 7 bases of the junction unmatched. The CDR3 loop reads CASSYPSDRRETQYF. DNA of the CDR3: TGTGCCAGCAGTTACCCCTCGGACAGGAGAGAGACCCAGTACTTC.

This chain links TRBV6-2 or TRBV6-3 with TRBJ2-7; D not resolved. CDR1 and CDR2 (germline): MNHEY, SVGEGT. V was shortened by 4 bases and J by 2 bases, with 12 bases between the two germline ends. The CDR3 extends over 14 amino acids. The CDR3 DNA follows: TGTGCCAGCAGTTTGGCAGGAGCCGCCTACGAGCAGTACTTC. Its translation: CASSLAGAAYEQYF.

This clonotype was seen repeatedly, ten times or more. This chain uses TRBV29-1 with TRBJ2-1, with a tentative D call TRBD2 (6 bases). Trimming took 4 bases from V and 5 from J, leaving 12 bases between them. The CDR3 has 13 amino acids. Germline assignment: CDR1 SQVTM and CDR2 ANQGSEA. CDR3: CSVGERGNNEQFF. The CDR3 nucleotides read TGCAGCGTTGGTGAACGGGGGAACAATGAGCAGTTCTTC.

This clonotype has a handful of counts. The CDR3 here is CASSLEGDSNEKLFF. The CDR3 DNA reads as TGTGCCAGCAGCTTAGAAGGGGACAGTAATGAAAAACTGTTTTTT. This chain links TRBV7-6 with TRBJ1-4, with 7 bases lining up with TRBD1. CDR1 and CDR2 (germline): SGHVS, FNYEAQ. V gave up 1 base and J gave up 4 bases; unmatched junction bases: 3. CDR3 length: 15 amino acids.